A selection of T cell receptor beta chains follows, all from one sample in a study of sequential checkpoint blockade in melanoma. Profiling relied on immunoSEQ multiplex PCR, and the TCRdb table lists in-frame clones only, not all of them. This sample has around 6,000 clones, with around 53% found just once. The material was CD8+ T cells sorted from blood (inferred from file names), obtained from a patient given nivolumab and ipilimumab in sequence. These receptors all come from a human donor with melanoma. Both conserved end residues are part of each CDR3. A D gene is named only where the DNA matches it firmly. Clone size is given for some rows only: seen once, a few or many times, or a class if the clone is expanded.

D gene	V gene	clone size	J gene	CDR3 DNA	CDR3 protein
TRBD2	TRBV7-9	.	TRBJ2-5	TGTGCCAGCAGCTTAGATTCTTGGGGCGGGAGCGTCGAGACCCAGTACTTC	CASSLDSWGGSVETQYF
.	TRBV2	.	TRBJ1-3	TGTGCCAGCAGAGTAGGGGGCTCTGGAAACACCATATATTTT	CASRVGGSGNTIYF
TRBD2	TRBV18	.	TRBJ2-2	TGTGCCAGCTCACCACCGAGGTTAGCGGGAGTCCTACCGACTAACACCGGGGAGCTGTTTTTT	CASSPPRLAGVLPTNTGELFF
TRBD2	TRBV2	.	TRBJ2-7	TGTGCCAGCAGTGAAGCTAGCGGGGGCCAACAGCAGTACTTC	CASSEASGGQQQYF
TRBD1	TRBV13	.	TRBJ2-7	TGTGCCGGCAGCTCAGGACAGGGTGGCTACGAGCAGTACTTC	CAGSSGQGGYEQYF
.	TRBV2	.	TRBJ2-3	TGTGCCAGCAGTGAAGCCGGGGATCCCACAGATACGCAGTATTTT	CASSEAGDPTDTQYF
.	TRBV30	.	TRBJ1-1	TGTGCCTGGAGTGTACGGGCTGAAGCTTTCTTT	CAWSVRAEAFF
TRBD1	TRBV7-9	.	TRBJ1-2	TGTGCCAGCACCTTCGGACAGGCCTATGGCTACACCTTC	CASTFGQAYGYTF
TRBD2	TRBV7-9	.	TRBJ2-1	TGTGCCATCCAAACAGGAGAGCAGACTAGCGGAAGCCACAATGAGCAGTTCTTC	CAIQTGEQTSGSHNEQFF
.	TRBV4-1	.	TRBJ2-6	TGCGCCAGCAGACAAGGAGGGCCTGGGGCCAACGTCCTGACTTTC	CASRQGGPGANVLTF
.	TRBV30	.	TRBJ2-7	TGTGCCTGGTCACCCCCAGGGTTTCGCGAGCAGTACTTC	CAWSPPGFREQYF
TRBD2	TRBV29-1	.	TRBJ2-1	TGCAGCGTTGAATTAGGAGGACTAGCGTCTTACAATGAGCAGTTCTTC	CSVELGGLASYNEQFF
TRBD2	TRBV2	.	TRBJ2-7	TGTGCCAGCAGCGGGGGGGAGGGACTTAGGTCCTACGAGCAGTACTTC	CASSGGEGLRSYEQYF
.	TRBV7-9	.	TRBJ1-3	TGTGCCAGCAGCCTCGGGGGGGGGTTGCCCTCTGGAAACACCATATATTTT	CASSLGGGLPSGNTIYF
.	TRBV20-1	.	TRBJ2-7	TGCAGTGCTAGTGACTTCTACGAGCAGTACTTC	CSASDFYEQYF
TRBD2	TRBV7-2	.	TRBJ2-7	TGTGCCAGCAGCCCCGACCCGGGGGGGTGGTACGAGCAGTACTTC	CASSPDPGGWYEQYF
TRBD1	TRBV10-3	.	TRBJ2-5	TGTGCCATCAGTGGGACAGGGGCGGGAGAGACCCAGTACTTC	CAISGTGAGETQYF
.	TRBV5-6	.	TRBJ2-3	TGTGCCAGCAGCTTGCGCCCGGTGGATACGCAGTATTTT	CASSLRPVDTQYF
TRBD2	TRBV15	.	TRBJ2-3	TGTGCCACCAGAGTCCCCTCGTACGGACTAGCGGGAGCGGGGGCAGATACGCAGTATTTT	CATRVPSYGLAGAGADTQYF
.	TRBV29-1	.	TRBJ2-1	TGCAGCGTCCCCTTGACAGGCTACAATGAGCAGTTCTTC	CSVPLTGYNEQFF
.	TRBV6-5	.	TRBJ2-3	TGTGCCAGCAGCTCAGGGGGGCCAGATACGCAGTATTTT	CASSSGGPDTQYF
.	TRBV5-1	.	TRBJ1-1	TGCGCCAGCAGCCCCGGGGATGTCACTGAAGCTTTCTTT	CASSPGDVTEAFF
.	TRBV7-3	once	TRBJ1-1	TGTGCCAGCAGCCCCTCGCCAGGGGAGGGAGCTTTCTTT	CASSPSPGEGAFF
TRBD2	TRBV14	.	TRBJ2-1	TGTGCCAGCAGCCCGAGATGGACTAGCGGGGGCAATGAGCAGTTCTTC	CASSPRWTSGGNEQFF
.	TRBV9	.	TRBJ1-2	TGTGCCAGCATTTACCCCGGGTTGAAGGGCTACACCTTC	CASIYPGLKGYTF
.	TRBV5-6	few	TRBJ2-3	TGTGCCAGCAGCTCGGTCACAGATACGCAGTATTTT	CASSSVTDTQYF
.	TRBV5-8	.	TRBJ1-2	TGTGCCAGCAGCTTGGCCGGAGCAGGGGCTAACTATGGCTACACCTTC	CASSLAGAGANYGYTF
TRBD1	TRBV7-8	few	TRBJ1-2	TGTGCCAGCGGGACAGCTCTCTATGGCTACACCTTC	CASGTALYGYTF
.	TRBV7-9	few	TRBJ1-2	TGTGCCAGCAGCCCAGACCCCCAGGGTCCCGATGGCTACACCTTC	CASSPDPQGPDGYTF
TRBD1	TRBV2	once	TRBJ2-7	TGTGCCAGCACCCTTGACAGGGGGCAAGGCGAGCAGTACTTC	CASTLDRGQGEQYF
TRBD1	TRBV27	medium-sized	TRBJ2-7	TGTGCCAGCAGCCAAGCCGGGACAGGGGGCGAGCAGTACTTC	CASSQAGTGGEQYF
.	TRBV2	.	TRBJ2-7	TGTGCCAGCAGAGACACAGGGTTGGCCTACGAGCAGTACTTC	CASRDTGLAYEQYF
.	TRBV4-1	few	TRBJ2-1	TGCGCCAGCAGCCAAACAACGGCCGGGTCGATCGGGAATGAGCAGTTCTTC	CASSQTTAGSIGNEQFF
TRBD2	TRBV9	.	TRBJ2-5	TGTGCCAGCAGCGGTTCAAGCGGGGGCATTAGGGAGACCCAGTACTTC	CASSGSSGGIRETQYF
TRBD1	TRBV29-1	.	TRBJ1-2	TGCAGCGTTGGGGGTGGACAGGGACTTAACTATGGCTACACCTTC	CSVGGGQGLNYGYTF
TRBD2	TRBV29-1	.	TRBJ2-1	TGCAGCGTGGGGGGACTAGCGCCCTACAATGAGCAGTTCTTC	CSVGGLAPYNEQFF
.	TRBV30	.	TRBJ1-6	TGTGCCTGGAGTGGGCTGGGGGACACGGACTCACCCCTCCACTTT	CAWSGLGDTDSPLHF
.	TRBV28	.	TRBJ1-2	TGTGCCAGCAGTTTACTGGCCTATGGCTACACCTTC	CASSLLAYGYTF
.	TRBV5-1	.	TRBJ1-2	TGCGCCAGCACCCAGGACAGTTATGGCTACACCTTC	CASTQDSYGYTF